The source of this T cell receptor (beta chain) is a study of T-cell reconstitution after alpha-beta-depleted transplantation in children. General observations from the study: At the one-year point after transplant, T-cell counts and TCRbeta diversity were found to come mostly from T cells that had been newly produced. At day 60, the high TCRbeta diversity found in some patients originated from recipient T cells and thymic progenitors that had survived. Reportedly, only several hundred clones from non-depleted graft cells drove alpha-beta T-cell counts at about two months.

Unique molecular identifiers were incorporated when the TCRbeta library was constructed. One entry per CDR3 protein, called by TCRdb with MiXCR from the PCR reads. Among a few hundred thousand distinct CDR3 sequences listed, 10% were seen once. This clonotype was detected a few times. The antigen remains unidentified. This TCR was recovered from a boy under two years old with acute myeloid leukemia, due to receive a stem cell transplant. Sequenced material: PBMCs, taken before TCRalphabeta/CD19-depleted stem cell transplant.

The CDR3 DNA sequence: TGTGCCAGCAGTTTAGCTAGCACAGGGTACGAGCAGTACTTC. Translating it yields CASSLASTGYEQYF. V is TRBV12-3 or TRBV12-4 and J is TRBJ2-7, with D possibly being TRBD1 (6 bases). The V gene lost 0 bases and the J gene lost 4 bases, with 10 bases spanning the gap. The CDR3 has 14 amino acids.